This TCR beta chain appears in the sequencing data of a study of blood T cell repertoires in COVID-19. Sequencing used immunoSEQ multiplex PCR; TCRdb keeps in-frame clones, though not all of them. The sample shows 180,000 or so clones, approximately 92% of them seen only once. Germline CDR1 reads SGHVS; CDR2 reads FQNEAQ. V was clipped by 4 bases and J by 6 bases, with 10 bases between them. The CDR3 consists of 13 residues. The sequence came from a woman aged 40 to 49 with acute COVID-19. Sequences were obtained from PBMCs or T cells enriched from blood (not recorded which). The chain carries TRBV7-8 and TRBJ2-1; D is unresolved. The chain's CDR3 is CASSSWSGNEQFF. In nucleotides, the CDR3 is TGTGCCAGCAGCTCATGGTCAGGCAATGAGCAGTTCTTC.